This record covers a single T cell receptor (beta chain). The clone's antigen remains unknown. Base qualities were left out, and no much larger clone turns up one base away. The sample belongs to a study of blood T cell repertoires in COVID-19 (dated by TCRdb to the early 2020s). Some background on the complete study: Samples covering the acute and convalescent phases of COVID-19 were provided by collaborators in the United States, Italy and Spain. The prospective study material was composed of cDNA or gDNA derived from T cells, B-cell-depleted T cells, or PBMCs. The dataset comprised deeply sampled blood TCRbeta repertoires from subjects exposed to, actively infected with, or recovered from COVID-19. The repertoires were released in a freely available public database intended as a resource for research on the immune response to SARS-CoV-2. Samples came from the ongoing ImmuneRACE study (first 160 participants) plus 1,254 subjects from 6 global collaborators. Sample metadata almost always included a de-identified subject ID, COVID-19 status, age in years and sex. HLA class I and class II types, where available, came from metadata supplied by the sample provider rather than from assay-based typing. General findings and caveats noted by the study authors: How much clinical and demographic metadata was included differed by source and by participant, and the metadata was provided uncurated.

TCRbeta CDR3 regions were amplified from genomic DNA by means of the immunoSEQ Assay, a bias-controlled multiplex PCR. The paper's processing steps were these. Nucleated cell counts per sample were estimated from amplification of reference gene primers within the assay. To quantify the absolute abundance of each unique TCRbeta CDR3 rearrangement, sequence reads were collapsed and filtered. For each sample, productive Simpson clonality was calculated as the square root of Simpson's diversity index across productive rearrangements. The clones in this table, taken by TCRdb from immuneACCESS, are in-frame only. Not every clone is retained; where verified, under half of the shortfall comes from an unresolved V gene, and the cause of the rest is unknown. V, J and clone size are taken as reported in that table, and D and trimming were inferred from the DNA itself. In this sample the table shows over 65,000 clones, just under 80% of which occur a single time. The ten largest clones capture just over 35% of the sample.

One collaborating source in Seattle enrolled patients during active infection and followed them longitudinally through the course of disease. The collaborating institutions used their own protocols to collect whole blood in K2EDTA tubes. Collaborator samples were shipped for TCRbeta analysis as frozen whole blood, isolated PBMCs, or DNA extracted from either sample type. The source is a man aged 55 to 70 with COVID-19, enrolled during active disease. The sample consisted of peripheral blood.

The CDR3 region reads CASSQWRRETQYF. The DNA sequence follows: TGCGCCAGCAGCCAATGGAGGAGAGAGACCCAGTACTTC. The V and J genes are TRBV4-1 and TRBJ2-5; possibly the D gene is TRBD2, per 5 matching bases. The germline V gene encodes CDR1 MGHRA and CDR2 YSYEKL. The junction shows trimming of 2 bases on V and 4 bases on J, plus 8 bases between the germline ends. Including the terminal cysteine and phenylalanine, the CDR3 comprises 13 residues. The DNA shown is the 39-base CDR3, in frame from base 1.